One T cell receptor beta chain is described in this entry. Which antigen it targets is not known. Per-nucleotide qualities are absent, and no much larger clonotype sits a single base away. The data derive from a study of blood T cell repertoires in COVID-19 (dated by TCRdb to 2020 to 2021). Context from the whole study: The collaborator samples originated in the United States, Italy and Spain and spanned the acute and convalescent phases of COVID-19. The prospective study material was composed of cDNA or gDNA derived from T cells, B-cell-depleted T cells, or PBMCs. Deeply sampled blood TCRbeta repertoires from subjects exposed to, actively infected with, or recovered from COVID-19 were included in the dataset. The repertoires were released in a freely available public database intended as a resource for research on the immune response to SARS-CoV-2. The samples were drawn from the first 160 participants of the ongoing ImmuneRACE study and from some 1,300 subjects provided by 6 global collaborators. Sample metadata almost always included a de-identified subject ID, COVID-19 status, age in years and sex. Where available, HLA class I and class II types were taken from metadata supplied by the sample provider and were not determined by assay-based typing.

A second Seattle source provided samples from volunteer blood donors who had recovered from COVID-19. Whole blood was collected in K2EDTA tubes by collaborating institutions according to the institutions' own protocols. Collaborator samples were shipped for TCRbeta analysis as frozen whole blood, isolated PBMCs, or DNA extracted from either sample type. TCRbeta CDR3 regions were amplified from genomic DNA using the immunoSEQ Assay, a bias-controlled multiplex PCR. The paper's data handling went like this. Nucleated cell counts per sample were estimated from amplification of reference gene primers within the assay. To quantify the absolute abundance of each unique TCRbeta CDR3 rearrangement, sequence reads were collapsed and filtered. For each sample, productive Simpson clonality was calculated as the square root of Simpson's diversity index across productive rearrangements. TCRdb carries this immuneACCESS record with in-frame sequences only. Its versions omit some clonotypes, under half of them owing to an unresolved V gene in the studies checked, with the rest unexplained. V and J calls and clone size come straight from that table; D and trimming were deduced from the DNA. The sample has some 130,000 clones on record, approximately 86% of them singletons. The top ten constitute about 18% of the sample.

CDR1 and CDR2 were assigned from the germline V gene as KGHSH and LQKENI. Trimming leaves V shorter by 1 base and J shorter by 2 bases, with the junction holding 4 bases beyond the gene matches. The CDR3 runs 16 residues from the cysteine to the phenylalanine. Only the CDR3 DNA stays, 48 bases, in frame from base 1. Overall study results and their limits: The quantity of clinical and demographic metadata differed by source and by participant and was supplied without curation.

This TCR was recovered from a woman in her forties or fifties who had recovered from COVID-19. The specimen was peripheral blood. This sequence uses TRBV18 and TRBJ2-2; 7 bases in the junction line up with TRBD2. In nucleotides, the sequence is TGTGCCAGCTCACCACTGGGACTATCCAACACCGGGGAGCTGTTTTTT. Translated, this is CASSPLGLSNTGELFF. With the rest looked up from the reference TRBV18 and TRBJ2-2 genes rather than sequenced, the full variable domain is NAGVMQNPRHLVRRRGQEARLRCSPMKGHSHVYWYRQLPEEGLKFMVYLQKENIIDESGMPKERFSAEFPKEGPSILRIQQVVRGDSAAYFCASSPLGLSNTGELFFGEGSRLTVL.